This record covers a single T cell receptor (beta chain). Clones were sequenced by immunoSEQ multiplex PCR, and TCRdb holds only the in-frame ones, with some missing. The table records some 2,000,000 clones, roughly 96% of them present only once. The data were taken from a study of shared clonotypes between healthy human individuals. The V and J ends lost 1 base and 8 bases, in that order; junction bases with no gene match: 5. The CDR3 totals 16 residues. Germline V lookup: CDR1 KGHSH, CDR2 LQKENI. Healthy and HIV-negative, the adult donors had no recent acute infections or vaccinations. The chain joins TRBV18 to TRBJ2-1, with TRBD2 matching 13 bases. Sequencing used naive CD4+ T cells sorted from blood. Stated subset: CD45RA+ positively selected. The origin of this receptor is a man in his late teens or twenties in good health. The CDR3 here is CASSPRLAGGSDEQFF. As DNA, the CDR3 is TGTGCCAGCTCACCACGACTAGCGGGAGGTAGCGATGAGCAGTTCTTC.